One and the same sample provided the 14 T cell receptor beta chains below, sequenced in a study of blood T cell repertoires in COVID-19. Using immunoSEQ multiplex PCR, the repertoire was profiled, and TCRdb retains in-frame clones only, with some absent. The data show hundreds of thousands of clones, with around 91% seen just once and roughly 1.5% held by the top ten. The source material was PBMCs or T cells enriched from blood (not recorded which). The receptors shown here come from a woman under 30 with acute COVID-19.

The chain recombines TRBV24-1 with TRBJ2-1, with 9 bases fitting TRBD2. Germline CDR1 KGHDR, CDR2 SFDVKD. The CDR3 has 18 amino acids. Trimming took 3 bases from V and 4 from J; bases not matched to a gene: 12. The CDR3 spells CATSDPSRLAGTYNEQFF. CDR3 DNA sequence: TGTGCCACCAGTGATCCTTCTCGGCTAGCGGGAACGTACAATGAGCAGTTCTTC.

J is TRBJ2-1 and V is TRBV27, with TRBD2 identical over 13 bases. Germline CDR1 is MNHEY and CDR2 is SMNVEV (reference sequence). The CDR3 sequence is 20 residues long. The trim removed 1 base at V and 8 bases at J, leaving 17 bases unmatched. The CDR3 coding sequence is TGTGCCAGCAGTTTATGGGGGGGACAGGGAGGGACTAGCGGGATCGATGAGCAGTTCTTC. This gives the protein CASSLWGGQGGTSGIDEQFF.

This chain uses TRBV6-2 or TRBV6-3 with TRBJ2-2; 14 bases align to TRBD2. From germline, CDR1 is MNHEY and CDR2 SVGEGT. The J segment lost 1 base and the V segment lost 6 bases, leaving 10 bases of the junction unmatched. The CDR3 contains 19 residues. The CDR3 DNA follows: TGTGCCAGCAGCAATTTGACTAGCGGGAGGGCCTGGAACACCGGGGAGCTGTTTTTT. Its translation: CASSNLTSGRAWNTGELFF.

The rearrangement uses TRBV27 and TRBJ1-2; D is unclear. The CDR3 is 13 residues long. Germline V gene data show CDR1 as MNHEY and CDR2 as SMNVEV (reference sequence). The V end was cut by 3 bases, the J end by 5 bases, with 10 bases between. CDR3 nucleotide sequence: TGTGCCAGCAGTTTGAGGGAAAGTTATGGCTACACCTTC. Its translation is CASSLRESYGYTF.

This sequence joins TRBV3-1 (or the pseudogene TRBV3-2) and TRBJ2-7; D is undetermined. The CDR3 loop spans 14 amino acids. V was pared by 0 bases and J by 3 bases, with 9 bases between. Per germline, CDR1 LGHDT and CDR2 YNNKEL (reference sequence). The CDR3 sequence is CASSQDVSSYEQYF. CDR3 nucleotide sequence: TGTGCCAGCAGCCAAGATGTGTCTAGCTACGAGCAGTACTTC.

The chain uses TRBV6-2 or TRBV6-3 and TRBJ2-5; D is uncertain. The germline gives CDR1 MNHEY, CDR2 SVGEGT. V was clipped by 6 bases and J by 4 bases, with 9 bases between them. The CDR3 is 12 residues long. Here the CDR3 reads CASSHARETQYF. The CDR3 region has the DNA TGTGCCAGCAGCCACGCGCGAGAGACCCAGTACTTC.

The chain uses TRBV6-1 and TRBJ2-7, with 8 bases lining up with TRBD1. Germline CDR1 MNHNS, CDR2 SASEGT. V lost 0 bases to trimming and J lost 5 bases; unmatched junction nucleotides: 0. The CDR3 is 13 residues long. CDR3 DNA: TGTGCCAGCAGTGAAGCGGGACAGGACGAGCAGTACTTC. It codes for CASSEAGQDEQYF.

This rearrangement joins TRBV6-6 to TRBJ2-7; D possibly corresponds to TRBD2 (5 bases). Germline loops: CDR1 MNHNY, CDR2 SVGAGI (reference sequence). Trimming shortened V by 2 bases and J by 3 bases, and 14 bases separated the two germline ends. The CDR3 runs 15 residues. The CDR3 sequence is CASSYQGSAGYEQYF. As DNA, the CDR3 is TGTGCCAGCAGTTACCAAGGGAGTGCGGGCTACGAGCAGTACTTC.

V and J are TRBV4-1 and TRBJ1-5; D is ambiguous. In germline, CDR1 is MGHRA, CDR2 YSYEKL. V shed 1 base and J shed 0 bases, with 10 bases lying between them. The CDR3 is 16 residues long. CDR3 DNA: TGCGCCAGCAGCCAAGTGCCCAGATATAGCAATCAGCCCCAGCATTTT. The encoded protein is CASSQVPRYSNQPQHF.

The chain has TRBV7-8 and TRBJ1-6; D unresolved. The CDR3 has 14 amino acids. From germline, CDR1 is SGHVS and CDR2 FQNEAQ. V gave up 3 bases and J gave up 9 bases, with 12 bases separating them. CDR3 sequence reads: CASSFTGRGSPLHF. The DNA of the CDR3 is TGTGCCAGCAGCTTTACCGGGAGAGGTTCACCCCTCCACTTT.

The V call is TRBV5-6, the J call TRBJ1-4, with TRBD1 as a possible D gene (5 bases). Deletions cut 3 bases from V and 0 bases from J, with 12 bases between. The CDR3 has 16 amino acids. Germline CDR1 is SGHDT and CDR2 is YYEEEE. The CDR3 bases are TGTGCCAGCAGCTCATATGTAGGGGCAACTAATGAAAAACTGTTTTTT. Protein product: CASSSYVGATNEKLFF.

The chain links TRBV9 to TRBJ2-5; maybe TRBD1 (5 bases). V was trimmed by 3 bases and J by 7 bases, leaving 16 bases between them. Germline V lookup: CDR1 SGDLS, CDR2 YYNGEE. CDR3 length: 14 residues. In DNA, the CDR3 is TGTGCCAGCAGCGACCCCAGGGCCCCCTGGACCCAGTACTTC. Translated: CASSDPRAPWTQYF.

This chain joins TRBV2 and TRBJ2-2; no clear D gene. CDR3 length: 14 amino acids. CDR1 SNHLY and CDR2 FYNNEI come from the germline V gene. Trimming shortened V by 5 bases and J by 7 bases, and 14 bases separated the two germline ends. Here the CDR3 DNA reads TGTGCCAGCAGTACTTTCGCCGGCGGCGGGGAGCTGTTTTTT. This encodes CASSTFAGGGELFF.

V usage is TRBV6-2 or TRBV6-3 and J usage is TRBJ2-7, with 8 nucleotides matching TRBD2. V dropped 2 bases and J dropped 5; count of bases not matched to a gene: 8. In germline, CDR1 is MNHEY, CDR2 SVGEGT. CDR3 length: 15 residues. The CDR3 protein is CASSYRPGGPDEQYF. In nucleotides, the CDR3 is TGTGCCAGCAGTTACCGTCCGGGAGGGCCGGACGAGCAGTACTTC.